This T cell receptor (beta chain) is drawn from a study of CD4+ T cells in melanoma. V was clipped by 0 bases and J by 2 bases, with 7 bases between them. This CDR3 contains 14 residues. Germline-derived CDR1 and CDR2 are SGHRS and YFSETQ. Overall study findings and caveats: Diverse differentiation states were reported for melanoma neoantigen-specific CD4+ T cells. A reported correlation linked neoantigen-specific CD4+ T cells to CD8+, macrophage and B cell function.

The data were produced by immunoSEQ multiplex PCR, yet TCRdb's version contains in-frame clones alone and is incomplete. Of 20,000 to 25,000 clones in the sample, approximately 78% are singletons; the top ten hold approximately 9.8%. Of note for this clone: What it binds is not known.

V usage is TRBV5-1 and J usage is TRBJ2-3; no firm D call. The sequence derives from a human donor with melanoma. DNA for the CDR3: TGCGCCAGCAGCTTGGGCTACCCCACAGATACGCAGTATTTT. Translation: CASSLGYPTDTQYF.